These 22 T cell receptor beta chains originate from one sample sequenced in a study of vaccination effects on CD4 cells after COVID-19. TCRdb's copy holds only in-frame clones and misses some; the assay was immunoSEQ multiplex PCR. The sample contains 70,000 to 75,000 clones, approximately 72% of which appear only once. With the ViraFEST assay, the study expanded antigen-specific CD4+ T cells using viral peptide pools, then sequenced them. CD4+ T cell isolation took place after 10 days of culture. Recipients of the vaccine had no prior SARS-CoV-2 infection and negative nucleocapsid antibodies. Antigens of these TCRs are unknown. The sequences come from CD4+ T cells from PBMCs cultured with HCoV-OC43 spike peptides, collected before COVID-19 vaccination. As to subset: HCoV-OC43 spike overlapping peptide pool stimulation. These receptors came from a human donor who received a COVID-19 vaccine.

The chain uses TRBV28 and TRBJ1-5; D might be TRBD1 (5 bases). Germline V gene lookup returns CDR1 MDHEN and CDR2 SYDVKM. Trimming stripped 2 bases from V and 8 bases from J, with 16 bases between. The CDR3 runs 15 residues. The CDR3 loop is CASSLTGPWMEPQHF. The CDR3 DNA is TGTGCCAGCAGTTTAACGGGGCCGTGGATGGAGCCCCAGCATTTT.

The chain has TRBV5-6 and TRBJ1-4, with D unresolved. The ends were cut back, 4 bases at V and 5 bases at J, with 15 bases in the middle. Germline V gene sequence: CDR1 SGHDT, CDR2 YYEEEE. This CDR3 is built from 15 residues. CDR3 sequence (DNA): TGTGCCAGCAGCAAACGAAGCGTGTGGAATGAAAAACTGTTTTTT. Its translation: CASSKRSVWNEKLFF.

The V and J genes are TRBV7-3 and TRBJ1-6; a weak D match, TRBD1 (6 bases). Germline loops: CDR1 SGHTA, CDR2 FQGTGA. The V end lost 5 bases, the J end lost 8 bases, and 13 bases lay between the germline ends. The CDR3 is made up of 14 amino acids. In nucleotides, the CDR3 is TGTGCCAGCAGCCTAAAGGGGGGATATTCACCCCTCCACTTT. Translating gives CASSLKGGYSPLHF.

Only a few counts were recorded for this clone. The chain uses TRBV19 and TRBJ1-2; D may be TRBD1 (5 bases). CDR1 and CDR2 (germline): LNHDA, SQIVND (reference sequence). This CDR3 contains 16 residues. Trimming took 1 base from V and 0 from J, leaving 12 bases between them. As DNA, the CDR3 is TGTGCCAGTAGTATAGTGGGAAGGGGTCCTAACTATGGCTACACCTTC. It yields the protein CASSIVGRGPNYGYTF. The full variable domain, in which reference TRBV19 and TRBJ1-2 provide the parts outside the CDR3, is DGGITQSPKYLFRKEGQNVTLSCEQNLNHDAMYWYRQDPGQGLRLIYYSQIVNDFQKGDIAEGYSVSREKKESFPLTVTSAQKNPTAFYLCASSIVGRGPNYGYTFGSGTRLTVV.

As concerns this clone: This same CDR3 is encoded by further DNA sequences in the sample. The chain has TRBV5-1 and TRBJ2-5, with D perhaps matching TRBD2 (6 bases). The CDR3 is made up of 15 amino acids. CDR1 is SGHRS, CDR2 YFSETQ, per germline. V was clipped by 0 bases and J by 5 bases, with 14 bases between them. The CDR3 sequence is CASSLVTGGLETQYF. As DNA, the CDR3 is TGCGCCAGCAGCTTGGTCACTGGGGGGTTGGAGACCCAGTACTTC.

The chain links TRBV6-5 to TRBJ1-1, with D perhaps matching TRBD1 (5 bases). Trimming left V 2 bases short and J 6 bases short, with 16 bases between. The CDR3 has 15 amino acids. Germline V gene lookup returns CDR1 MNHEY and CDR2 SVGAGI. CDR3 coding DNA: TGTGCCAGCAGTTACGACGGCGGGGGTAGGGCTGAAGCTTTCTTT. Its protein is CASSYDGGGRAEAFF.

The chain combines TRBV28 with TRBJ2-7; no clear D. Deletions cut 5 bases from V and 6 bases from J, with 14 bases between. This CDR3 has 13 amino acids. From germline, CDR1 is MDHEN and CDR2 SYDVKM. CDR3 bases: TGTGCCAGCAGTCCGCAGGTTGGCGGCGAGCAGTACGTC. Translated: CASSPQVGGEQYV.

This clone was seen a single time. This chain joins TRBV6-2 or TRBV6-3 and TRBJ2-2, with D possibly being TRBD1 (6 bases). V was shortened by 6 bases and J by 1 base, with 15 bases between the two germline ends. The CDR3 totals 16 residues. Germline V CDR1 and CDR2: MNHEY, SVGEGT. Written as DNA, the CDR3 is TGTGCCAGCAGCCCCCATGGCAGGGGGAACACCGGGGAGCTGTTTTTT. It encodes CASSPHGRGNTGELFF.

CDR3 sequence (DNA): TGTGCCTGGAGTGCACAGGGGGCGAGGAAGACCCAGTACTTC. This translates into CAWSAQGARKTQYF. The chain uses TRBV30 and TRBJ2-5, with 9 bases fitting TRBD1. V dropped 1 base and J dropped 6; count of bases not matched to a gene: 6. The CDR3 is 14 residues long. Germline lookup yields CDR1 GTSNPN and CDR2 SVGIG (reference sequence).

The rearrangement joins TRBV5-1 to TRBJ2-7, with TRBD1 matching over 9 bases. Losses at the gene ends were 0 bases for V and 3 bases for J; bases not matched to a gene: 4. The CDR3 length is 15 residues. From germline, CDR1 is SGHRS and CDR2 YFSETQ. The CDR3 protein is CASSLATGGFYEQYV. The CDR3 DNA reads TGCGCCAGCAGCTTGGCTACAGGGGGCTTCTACGAGCAGTACGTC.

This CDR3 is CASSLGQGAGELFF. As DNA, the CDR3 is TGCGCCAGCAGCCTCGGACAGGGGGCGGGGGAGCTGTTTTTT. The genes are TRBV4-1 and TRBJ2-2; 11 nucleotides line up with TRBD1. Germline trimming cut 4 bases from V and 8 bases from J; bases unmatched to any gene: 3. The length of the CDR3 is 14 residues. Germline V gene sequence: CDR1 MGHRA, CDR2 YSYEKL.

V is TRBV5-6 and J is TRBJ2-7; TRBD2 might be the D (6 bases). Germline loops: CDR1 SGHDT, CDR2 YYEEEE. Trimming shortened V by 5 bases and J by 2 bases, and 11 bases separated the two germline ends. The CDR3 spans 13 residues. CDR3 region: CASRLRGTYEQYV. CDR3 in DNA: TGTGCCAGCAGGCTCCGGGGGACCTACGAGCAGTACGTC.

The rearrangement links TRBV10-3 to TRBJ1-2, with D unclear. This CDR3 is built from 14 residues. From germline, CDR1 is ENHRY and CDR2 SYGVKD. The ends were cut back, 2 bases at V and 4 bases at J, with 11 bases in the middle. CDR3 residues: CAISEGVQPYGYTF. CDR3 coding DNA: TGTGCCATCAGTGAGGGGGTTCAACCCTATGGCTACACCTTC.

This chain links TRBV4-2 with TRBJ2-3; 10 nucleotides align to TRBD2. V was clipped by 6 bases and J by 1 base; unmatched bases: 1. The CDR3 consists of 14 residues. The germline gives CDR1 LGHNA, CDR2 YNFKEQ. The CDR3 protein is CASSTSGGTDTQYF. In nucleotides, the CDR3 is TGTGCCAGCAGTACTAGCGGGGGCACAGATACGCAGTATTTT.

J is TRBJ1-2 and V is TRBV5-1; 7 bases fit TRBD1. This CDR3 spans 14 amino acids. Trimming removed 3 bases from V and 5 bases from J; junction bases left unmatched: 7. CDR1 and CDR2 from the germline V gene are SGHRS and YFSETQ. The chain's CDR3 is CASSSGQPGYGYTF. The CDR3 nucleotides read TGCGCCAGCAGCTCGGGACAGCCTGGTTATGGCTACACCTTC.

The CDR3 reads CASSQSTVNTEAFF. DNA of the CDR3: TGCGCCAGCAGCCAAAGCACCGTGAACACTGAAGCTTTCTTT. The chain links TRBV5-1 to TRBJ1-1, with no clear D. CDR1 and CDR2 from the germline V gene are SGHRS and YFSETQ. Trimming took off 4 bases at V and 0 bases at J, with 10 bases between the two ends. This CDR3 is 14 amino acids long.

CDR3: CASSQDWKGSGEKLFF. In nucleotides, the CDR3 is TGCGCCAGCAGCCAAGATTGGAAAGGGAGCGGGGAAAAACTGTTTTTT. The rearrangement joins TRBV4-3 to TRBJ1-4; D uncertain. The ends were cut back, 0 bases at V and 8 bases at J, with 16 bases in the middle. The CDR3 consists of 16 residues. The V gene's germline CDR1 is LGHNA and CDR2 YSLEER.

The chain joins TRBV7-7 to TRBJ2-5; D is possibly TRBD1 (7 bases). The CDR3 length is 14 residues. Germline-derived CDR1 and CDR2 are SSHAT and FNYEAQ (reference sequence). V lost 2 bases, J lost 4 bases, and 11 bases lay in between. The CDR3 protein is CASSLNRGGETQYF. The CDR3 coding sequence is TGTGCCAGCAGCTTAAACAGGGGAGGAGAGACCCAGTACTTC.

V gene TRBV18 combines with J gene TRBJ2-3; 7 nucleotides agree with TRBD1. V dropped 2 bases and J dropped 5; count of bases not matched to a gene: 10. The CDR3 is 16 residues long. Germline V gene lookup returns CDR1 KGHSH and CDR2 LQKENI. The CDR3 protein is CASSPTEGAFGDTQYF. DNA for the CDR3: TGTGCCAGCTCACCAACAGAGGGGGCGTTTGGAGATACGCAGTATTTT.

This chain uses TRBV6-2 or TRBV6-3 with TRBJ2-1; 14 bases fit TRBD2. The germline gives CDR1 MNHEY, CDR2 SVGEGT. V was clipped by 5 bases and J by 9 bases; unmatched bases: 9. The CDR3 extends over 16 amino acids. CDR3: CASSARLAGGQGEQFF. The CDR3 nucleotides read TGTGCCAGCAGTGCGCGACTAGCGGGGGGGCAGGGTGAGCAGTTCTTC.

The chain carries TRBV7-9 and TRBJ2-5, with 8 positions matching TRBD2. Trimming cost V 5 bases and J 2 bases; bases outside gene matches: 7. This CDR3 region has 15 residues. Germline-derived CDR1 and CDR2 are SEHNR and FQNEAQ (reference sequence). CDR3 nucleotides: TGTGCCAGCAGCCGACGACCGGGGGGGCAAGAGACCCAGTACTTC. It codes for CASSRRPGGQETQYF.

This clone occurred a few times. The chain links TRBV10-1 to TRBJ1-5, with D possibly matching TRBD1 (5 bases). This CDR3 spans 14 amino acids. The V gene's germline CDR1 is WNHNN and CDR2 SYGVQD (reference sequence). Trimming took off 5 bases at V and 7 bases at J, with 15 bases between the two ends. In DNA, the CDR3 is TGCGCCAGCAGTACGGGGGGGTCACGACAGCCCCAGCATTTT. It yields the protein CASSTGGSRQPQHF.